Sequencing of this T cell receptor beta chain was carried out in a study of cytomegalovirus exposure and HLA in healthy donors. The wider study: Unique TCRs from HLA-typed donors, 70 million to 85 million of them, were held in an early data release. Study findings and constraints: Productive rates of about 90% or about 30% were seen for most TCR beta V segments in an earlier analysis. In vitro assays verified that a few CMV-associated chains recognized CMV antigens specifically.

Primers included in the PCR were 60 Vbeta and 13 Jbeta primers. Sequencing used immunoSEQ multiplex PCR; TCRdb keeps in-frame clones, though not all of them. This sample carries tens of thousands of clones, with 9.5% to 12% going to the ten biggest clones. While unrecorded immune exposures were likely, the donors were nominally healthy when sampled. The CDR3 covers 14 residues. CDR1 is SGHRS, CDR2 YFSETQ, per germline. V was cut by 2 bases and J by 4 bases, with 12 bases left in between. Note on this clone: The antigen remains undetermined.

Sequenced sample: PBMCs. The V gene is TRBV5-1, the J gene TRBJ1-1, with D possibly matching TRBD1 (6 bases). This TCR was sampled from a woman aged 50 to 65 in good health and CMV-seropositive. CDR3 amino acids: CASSFQGMFTEAFF. Written as DNA, the CDR3 is TGCGCCAGCAGCTTTCAGGGGATGTTCACTGAAGCTTTCTTT.